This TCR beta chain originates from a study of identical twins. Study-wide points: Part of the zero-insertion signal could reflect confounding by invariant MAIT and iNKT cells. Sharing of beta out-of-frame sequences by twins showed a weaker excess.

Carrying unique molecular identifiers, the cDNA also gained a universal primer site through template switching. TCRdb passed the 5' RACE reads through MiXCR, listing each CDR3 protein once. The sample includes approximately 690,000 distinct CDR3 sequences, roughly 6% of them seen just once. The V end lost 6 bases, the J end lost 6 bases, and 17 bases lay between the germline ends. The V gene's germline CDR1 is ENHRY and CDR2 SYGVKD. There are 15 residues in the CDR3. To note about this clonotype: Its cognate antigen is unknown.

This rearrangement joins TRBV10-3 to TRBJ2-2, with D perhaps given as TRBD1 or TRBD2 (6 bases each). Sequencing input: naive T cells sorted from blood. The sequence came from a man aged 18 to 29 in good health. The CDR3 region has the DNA TGTGCCATCAGCCAAGGAAGGGGGGTCCCCGGGGAGCTGTTTTTT. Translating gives CAISQGRGVPGELFF.